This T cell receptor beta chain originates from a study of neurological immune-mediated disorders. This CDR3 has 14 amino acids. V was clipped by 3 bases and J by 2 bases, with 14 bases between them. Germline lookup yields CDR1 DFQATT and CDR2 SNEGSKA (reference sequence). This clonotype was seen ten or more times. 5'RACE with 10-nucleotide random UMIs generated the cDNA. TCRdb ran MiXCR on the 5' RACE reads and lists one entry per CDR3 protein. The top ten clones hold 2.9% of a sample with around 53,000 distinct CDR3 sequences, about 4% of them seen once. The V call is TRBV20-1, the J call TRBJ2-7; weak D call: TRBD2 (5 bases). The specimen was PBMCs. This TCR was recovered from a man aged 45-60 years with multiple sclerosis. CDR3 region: CSARDFQVPYEQYF. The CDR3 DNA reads TGCAGTGCTAGGGACTTTCAAGTTCCCTACGAGCAGTACTTC.